This TCR beta chain appears in the sequencing data of a study of cytomegalovirus exposure and HLA in healthy donors. Study information: Genotyping of 400 or so donors showed that about 83% belonged to the Caucasian-associated ancestry cluster.

Primers for the PCR totalled 60 Vbeta and 13 Jbeta. Some clones are missing from TCRdb's copy, which holds only in-frame ones; the method was immunoSEQ multiplex PCR. The sample carries 180,000 or so clones, roughly three quarters recorded once. Looked up from germline, CDR1 is MDHEN and CDR2 is SYDVKM. This CDR3 has 16 residues. V gave up 8 bases and J gave up 0 bases, with 20 bases separating them. This receptor was taken from a male donor in good health and CMV-seronegative. Sequenced sample: PBMCs. The chain employs TRBV28 and TRBJ2-7; D might be TRBD2 (5 bases). The CDR3 sequence is CASYVTGSGSSYEQYF. The CDR3 region has the DNA TGTGCCAGCTATGTAACGGGAAGCGGAAGCTCCTACGAGCAGTACTTC.